This passage covers 7 T cell receptor beta chains from one sample sequenced in a study of T cells in localized non-small cell lung cancer. Method: immunoSEQ multiplex PCR; TCRdb's copy keeps in-frame clones and lacks some. The data contain roughly 71,000 clones, 86% of them seen just once; the ten biggest clones take up 21%. Sequenced here: peripheral blood, sampled before any cancer treatment. The receptors were sampled from a male donor at least 60 years old with stage III squamous cell lung carcinoma.

The CDR3 nucleotides read TGTGCCAGCAGCTTAGCTCGGGGGGCCCAAGAGACCCAGTACTTC. This translates into CASSLARGAQETQYF. The chain carries TRBV7-2 and TRBJ2-5, with D tentatively TRBD2 (7 bases). The CDR3 sequence is 15 residues long. Trimming removed 0 bases from V and 1 base from J, with 9 bases in between. From germline, CDR1 is SGHTA and CDR2 FQGNSA.

The chain couples TRBV5-1 to TRBJ1-1; TRBD1 matches at 8 bases. The CDR3 totals 15 residues. V lost 2 bases, J lost 0 bases, and 3 bases stayed unmatched. CDR1 and CDR2 from the germline V gene are SGHRS and YFSETQ. The CDR3 nucleotides are TGCGCCAGCAGCTTACGACAGGGGATGAACACTGAAGCTTTCTTT. Its protein product is CASSLRQGMNTEAFF.

This clone has just a few counts. V is TRBV30 and J is TRBJ1-1; D gene ambiguous. The CDR3 loop spans 12 amino acids. V was clipped by 7 bases and J by 6 bases, with 15 bases between them. Germline values: CDR1 GTSNPN, CDR2 SVGIG (reference sequence). The CDR3 reads CAFYRRVSEAFF. For the CDR3, the DNA is TGTGCCTTCTACAGAAGGGTCTCTGAAGCTTTCTTT.

The chain has TRBV28 and TRBJ1-2; 12 bases align to TRBD1. The V segment lost 8 bases and the J segment 8 bases; nucleotides outside the gene matches: 12. CDR3 size: 15 residues. The germline V gene encodes CDR1 MDHEN and CDR2 SYDVKM. The CDR3 loop is CASGSQGQGALGYTF. In nucleotides, the CDR3 is TGTGCCAGCGGGTCTCAGGGACAGGGGGCCCTGGGCTACACCTTC.

The chain joins TRBV29-1 to TRBJ2-1; tentative D call: TRBD2 (6 bases). Germline V gene data show CDR1 as SQVTM and CDR2 as ANQGSEA. Trimming cost V 3 bases and J 4 bases, with 13 bases left between them. CDR3 size: 14 residues. CDR3 sequence: CSVDQREKYNEQFF. CDR3 nucleotides: TGCAGCGTTGATCAACGGGAGAAATACAATGAGCAGTTCTTC.

This chain connects TRBV19 to TRBJ1-3, with TRBD1 identical over 7 bases. There are 16 residues in the CDR3. The germline gives CDR1 LNHDA, CDR2 SQIVND (reference sequence). Losses at the gene ends were 6 bases for V and 2 bases for J; bases not matched to a gene: 10. The CDR3 protein is CASSRRQGFPGNTIYF. The CDR3 DNA sequence: TGTGCCAGTAGCCGGAGACAGGGATTTCCTGGAAACACCATATATTTT.

V and J are TRBV5-1 and TRBJ1-1; 7 bases line up with TRBD1. The CDR3 runs 14 residues. The V gene end was trimmed by 0 bases and the J gene end by 5 bases; junction bases not matched to a gene: 4. Looked up from germline, CDR1 is SGHRS and CDR2 is YFSETQ. DNA for the CDR3: TGCGCCAGCAGCTTGGATTCAGGGGGTACTGAAGCTTTCTTT. Encoded protein: CASSLDSGGTEAFF.